Listed here is a single TCR beta chain. What it binds is unknown. Germline CDR1 and CDR2: KGHSH and LQKENI. With 1 base removed from V and 3 bases from J, the gap between germline ends came to 10 bases. The length of the CDR3 is 14 residues. This entry belongs to a study of cytomegalovirus exposure and HLA in healthy donors. Study-level points and caveats: Donors belonging to an Asian-associated ancestry cluster reportedly showed fewer N-insertions in productive TCRs than the 666-donor mean, according to what a later analysis found. Specific recognition of CMV antigens was confirmed in vitro for a few chains (all CMV-associated). Per published accounts, TCR beta sequences correctly predicted the HLA-A and HLA-B alleles of most subjects.

The study ran its PCR with 60 Vbeta and 13 Jbeta primers. The protocol was immunoSEQ multiplex PCR, while the TCRdb copy is restricted to in-frame clones and leaves out a portion. Here the sample spans 150,000 or so clones, more than 75% being singletons. This clonotype was obtained from a man younger than 40 in good health and CMV-seropositive. What was sequenced was PBMCs. This rearrangement joins TRBV18 to TRBJ2-7; weak D call: TRBD1 (6 bases). The CDR3 here is CASSPRTDNYEQYF. CDR3 bases: TGTGCCAGCTCACCACGGACAGACAACTACGAGCAGTACTTC.